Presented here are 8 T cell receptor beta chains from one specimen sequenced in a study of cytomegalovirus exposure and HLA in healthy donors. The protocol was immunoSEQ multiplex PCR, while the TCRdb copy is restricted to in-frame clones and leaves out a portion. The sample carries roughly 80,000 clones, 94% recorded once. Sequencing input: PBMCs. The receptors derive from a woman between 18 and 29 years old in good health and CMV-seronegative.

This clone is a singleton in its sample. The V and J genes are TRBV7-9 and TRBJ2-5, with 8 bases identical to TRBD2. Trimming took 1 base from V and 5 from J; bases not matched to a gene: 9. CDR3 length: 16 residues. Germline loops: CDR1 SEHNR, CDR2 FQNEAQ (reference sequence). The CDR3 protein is CASSLVASGYLETQYF. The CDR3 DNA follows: TGTGCCAGCAGCTTAGTCGCTAGCGGGTATCTGGAGACCCAGTACTTC.

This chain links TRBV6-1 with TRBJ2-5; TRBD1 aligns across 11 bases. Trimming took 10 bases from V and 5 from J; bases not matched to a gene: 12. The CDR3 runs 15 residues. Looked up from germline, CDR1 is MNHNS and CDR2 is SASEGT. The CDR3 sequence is CATKRGQGAWETQYF. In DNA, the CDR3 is TGTGCCACAAAAAGAGGACAGGGGGCGTGGGAGACCCAGTACTTC.

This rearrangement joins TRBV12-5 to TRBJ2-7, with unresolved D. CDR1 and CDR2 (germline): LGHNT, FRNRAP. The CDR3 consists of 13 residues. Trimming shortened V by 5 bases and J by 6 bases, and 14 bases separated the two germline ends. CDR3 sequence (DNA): TGTGCTAGTGGTCCCTACTCGTATTCCGAGCAGTACTTC. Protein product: CASGPYSYSEQYF. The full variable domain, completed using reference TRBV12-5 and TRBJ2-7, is DARVTQTPRHKVTEMGQEVTMRCQPILGHNTVFWYRQTMMQGLELLAYFRNRAPLDDSGMPKDRFSAEMPDATLATLKIQPSEPRDSAVYFCASGPYSYSEQYFGPGTRLTVT.

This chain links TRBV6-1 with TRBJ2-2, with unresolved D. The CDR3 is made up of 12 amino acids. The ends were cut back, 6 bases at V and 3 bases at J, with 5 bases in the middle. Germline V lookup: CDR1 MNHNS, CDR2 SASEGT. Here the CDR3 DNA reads TGTGCCAGCAGCTCGTACACCGGGGAGCTGTTTTTT. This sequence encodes CASSSYTGELFF.

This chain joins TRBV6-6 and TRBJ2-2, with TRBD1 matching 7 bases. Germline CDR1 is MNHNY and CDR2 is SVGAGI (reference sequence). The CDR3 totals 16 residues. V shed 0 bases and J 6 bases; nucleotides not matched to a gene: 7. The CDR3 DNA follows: TGTGCCAGCAGTTACTCAGGGGGCCGGGGACCCGGGGAGCTGTTTTTT. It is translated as CASSYSGGRGPGELFF.

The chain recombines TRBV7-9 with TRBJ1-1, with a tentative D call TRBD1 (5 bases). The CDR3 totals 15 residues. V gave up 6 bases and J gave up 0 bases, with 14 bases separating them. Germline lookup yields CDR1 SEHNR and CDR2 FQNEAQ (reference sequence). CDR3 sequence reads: CASRPGVPMNTEAFF. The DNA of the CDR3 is TGTGCCAGCAGGCCGGGGGTACCAATGAACACTGAAGCTTTCTTT.

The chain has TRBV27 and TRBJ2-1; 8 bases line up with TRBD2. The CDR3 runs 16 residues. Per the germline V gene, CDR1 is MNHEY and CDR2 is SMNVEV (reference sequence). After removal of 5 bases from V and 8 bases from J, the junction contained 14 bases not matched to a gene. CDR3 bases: TGTGCCAGCAGTCCCTTCGGGGCGGGGGGCTTTCATGAGCAGTTCTTC. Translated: CASSPFGAGGFHEQFF.

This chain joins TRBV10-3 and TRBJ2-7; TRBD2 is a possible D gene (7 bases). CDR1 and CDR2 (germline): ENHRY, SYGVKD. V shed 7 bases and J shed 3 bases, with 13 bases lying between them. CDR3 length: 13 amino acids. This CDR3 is CAITARGGYEQYF. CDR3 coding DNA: TGTGCCATCACTGCAAGGGGGGGCTACGAGCAGTACTTC.